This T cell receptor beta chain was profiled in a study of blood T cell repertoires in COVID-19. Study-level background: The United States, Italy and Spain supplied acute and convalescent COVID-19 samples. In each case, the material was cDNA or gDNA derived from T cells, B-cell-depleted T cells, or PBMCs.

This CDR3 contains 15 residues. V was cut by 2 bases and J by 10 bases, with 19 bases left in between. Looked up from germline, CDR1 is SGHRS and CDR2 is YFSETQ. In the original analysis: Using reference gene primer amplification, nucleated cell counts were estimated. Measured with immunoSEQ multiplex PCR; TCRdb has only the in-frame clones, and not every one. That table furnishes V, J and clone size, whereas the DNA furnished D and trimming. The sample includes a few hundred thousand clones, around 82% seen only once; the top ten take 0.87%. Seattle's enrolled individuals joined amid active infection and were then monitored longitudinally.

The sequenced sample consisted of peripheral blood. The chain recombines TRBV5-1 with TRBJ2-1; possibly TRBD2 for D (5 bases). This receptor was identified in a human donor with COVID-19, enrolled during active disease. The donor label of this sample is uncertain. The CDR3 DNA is TGCGCCAGCAGCTTTGGCGGCCTCGAATGGGAGGAGCAGTTCTTC. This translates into CASSFGGLEWEEQFF.